These 29 T cell receptor beta chains originate from one sample sequenced in a study of beta chain features in type 1 diabetes. What was sequenced were expressed TCRB transcripts, since all of the isolated RNA had been reverse transcribed. Using immunoSEQ multiplex PCR, the repertoire was profiled, and TCRdb retains in-frame clones only, with some absent. The sample contains roughly 150,000 clones, roughly 9% of which appear only once. Findings and caveats of the study: TCRB CDR3 length was moderately but significantly reduced in all four CD4+ subsets of Type 1 diabetes patients.

Their antigens remain unidentified. The sample was central memory CD4+ T cells from blood. The receptor source for this set is a woman aged 30 to 39 with type 1 diabetes.

The V and J genes are TRBV2 and TRBJ1-2; TRBD1 matches 10 bases. This CDR3 comprises 15 residues. Germline V gene data show CDR1 as SNHLY and CDR2 as FYNNEI. The V segment lost 5 bases and the J segment 1 base; nucleotides outside the gene matches: 4. CDR3 nucleotides: TGTGCCAGCAGTTTGGGACAGGGGTTTAACTATGGCTACACCTTC. Encoded protein: CASSLGQGFNYGYTF.

This chain uses TRBV20-1 with TRBJ2-1, with D uncertain. CDR3 length: 11 residues. Germline CDR1 reads DFQATT; CDR2 reads SNEGSKA (reference sequence). The V end was cut by 7 bases, the J end by 5 bases, with 9 bases between. The CDR3 region is CSVPYHNEQFF. The CDR3 coding sequence is TGCAGTGTCCCCTACCACAATGAGCAGTTCTTC.

The chain carries TRBV11-3 and TRBJ2-1, with 9 nucleotides matching TRBD2. With 10 bases clipped from V and 6 bases from J, the junction kept 1 base outside the gene matches. The V gene's germline CDR1 is SGHNT and CDR2 YENEEA. The CDR3 sequence is 11 residues long. The CDR3 DNA sequence: TGTGCCATAGCGGGGGCCAATGAGCAGTTCTTC. Amino acids: CAIAGANEQFF.

The table lists this clone with a count of one. The genes are TRBV7-6 and TRBJ2-1; 7 bases are shared with TRBD1. V was clipped by 5 bases and J by 8 bases; unmatched bases: 12. CDR3 length equals 15 residues. From germline, CDR1 is SGHVS and CDR2 FNYEAQ. CDR3: CASSQRRDRADEQFF. DNA for the CDR3: TGTGCCAGCAGCCAGCGACGAGACAGGGCCGATGAGCAGTTCTTC.

The gene calls are TRBV6-5 and TRBJ2-4; 11 bases match TRBD2. The V and J ends lost 6 bases and 6 bases, in that order; junction bases with no gene match: 4. The CDR3 spans 14 residues. CDR1 is MNHEY and CDR2 is SVGAGI in the germline V gene. This CDR3 is CASSVTSGRNIQYF. Here the CDR3 DNA reads TGTGCCAGCAGCGTAACTAGCGGGAGAAACATTCAGTACTTC.

This clone occurred a few times. The rearrangement uses TRBV28 and TRBJ1-2; 11 bases align to TRBD1. Germline CDR1 and CDR2: MDHEN and SYDVKM. The CDR3 runs 15 residues. The V segment lost 6 bases and the J segment 4 bases; nucleotides outside the gene matches: 7. The CDR3 protein is CASSRGQGAGYGYTF. CDR3 bases: TGTGCCAGCAGCCGCGGACAGGGGGCGGGCTATGGCTACACCTTC.

The V call is TRBV9, the J call TRBJ2-7, with TRBD1 identical over 9 bases. The CDR3 has 16 residues. V lost 0 bases, J lost 5 bases, and 9 bases stayed unmatched. The germline gives CDR1 SGDLS, CDR2 YYNGEE. CDR3 in amino acids: CASSVGEGTGFHEQYF. CDR3 in DNA: TGTGCCAGCAGCGTAGGGGAAGGGACAGGGTTCCACGAGCAGTACTTC.

This clone was seen a handful of times. The V call is TRBV5-1, the J call TRBJ1-2, with D possibly matching TRBD1 (5 bases). Germline V gives CDR1 SGHRS, CDR2 YFSETQ. The CDR3 extends over 14 amino acids. V lost 0 bases and J lost 4, with 10 bases in between. In nucleotides, the CDR3 is TGCGCCAGCAGCTTGGAACAGGTGGGCTATGGCTACACCTTC. The encoded protein is CASSLEQVGYGYTF.

This clone was found once. Here the CDR3 reads CASSVPGQGAEAFF. The DNA of the CDR3 is TGTGCCAGCAGTGTTCCGGGACAGGGCGCTGAAGCTTTCTTT. The chain carries TRBV28 and TRBJ1-1, with 9 bases identical to TRBD1. Trimming at V came to 5 bases and at J to 6 bases, leaving 7 bases not matched to a gene. This CDR3 region has 14 residues. CDR1 and CDR2 (germline): MDHEN, SYDVKM.

The chain has TRBV18 and TRBJ2-7; 9 positions match TRBD2. There are 15 residues in the CDR3. Germline assignment: CDR1 KGHSH and CDR2 LQKENI. Trimming removed 3 bases from V and 3 bases from J; junction bases left unmatched: 6. The CDR3 DNA follows: TGTGCCAGCTCACCGGGGACTAGCAGACGCTACGAGCAGTACTTC. It specifies CASSPGTSRRYEQYF.

The DNA for the CDR3 is TGTGCCAGTAGAAGGGAGTCCTACACCTTC. Translating it yields CASRRESYTF. This chain joins TRBV19 and TRBJ1-2; D uncertain. The CDR3 loop spans 10 amino acids. The germline V and J ends were trimmed by 6 bases and 10 bases, with 9 bases remaining between them. The germline gives CDR1 LNHDA, CDR2 SQIVND (reference sequence).

This clone was detected only a few times. The chain employs TRBV2 and TRBJ2-1; 8 bases align to TRBD2. The CDR3 runs to 16 residues. The trim removed 4 bases at V and 7 bases at J, leaving 12 bases unmatched. Germline V gene sequence: CDR1 SNHLY, CDR2 FYNNEI. This chain's CDR3 is CASSGQAGAGMNEQFF. CDR3 bases: TGTGCCAGCAGTGGGCAAGCGGGAGCAGGCATGAATGAGCAGTTCTTC.

This clone was detected a few times. The V call is TRBV7-9, the J call TRBJ2-7; TRBD2 is a possible D gene (6 bases). Trimming left V 0 bases short and J 2 bases short, with 14 bases between. This CDR3 is 16 amino acids long. The germline CDR1 and CDR2 sequences are SEHNR and FQNEAQ (reference sequence). This CDR3 is CASSLAGSLSAYEQYF. The CDR3 nucleotides are TGTGCCAGCAGCTTAGCCGGGAGCCTGAGCGCCTACGAGCAGTACTTC.

The rearrangement joins TRBV18 to TRBJ2-7; 9 bases align to TRBD1. CDR3 length equals 15 residues. J gave up 5 bases and V 6 bases, and 11 bases lay outside the gene matches. Germline V lookup: CDR1 KGHSH, CDR2 LQKENI. CDR3: CASSPTGTGIHEQYF. The CDR3 nucleotides read TGTGCCAGCTCCCCGACCGGGACAGGGATCCACGAGCAGTACTTC.

The chain recombines TRBV2 with TRBJ2-5, with a weak D call TRBD2 (5 bases). The V end was cut by 7 bases, the J end by 5 bases, with 11 bases between. The germline V gene has CDR1 SNHLY and CDR2 FYNNEI. The CDR3 contains 12 residues. The CDR3 loop reads CASKGEGETQYF. The CDR3 coding sequence is TGTGCCAGCAAGGGAGAGGGCGAGACCCAGTACTTC.

Only a few counts were recorded for this clone. This chain uses TRBV9 with TRBJ2-4; 7 bases match TRBD1. The CDR3 runs 14 residues. Germline CDR1 SGDLS, CDR2 YYNGEE. J gave up 7 bases and V 3 bases, and 7 bases lay outside the gene matches. Written as DNA, the CDR3 is TGTGCCAGCAGCGCCCGGGACAGCCCTAACATTCAGTACTTC. Its translation is CASSARDSPNIQYF.

CDR3 DNA: TGTGCCAGCAGTCAACAGGGGGATACGCAGTATTTT. Translating it yields CASSQQGDTQYF. The rearrangement links TRBV28 to TRBJ2-3; 7 bases match TRBD1. The CDR3 sequence is 12 residues long. Germline values: CDR1 MDHEN, CDR2 SYDVKM. J was trimmed by 6 bases and V by 5 bases; bases with no gene match: 2. Full variable domain (remainder filled in from reference TRBV28 and TRBJ2-3): DVKVTQSSRYLVKRTGEKVFLECVQDMDHENMFWYRQDPGLGLRLIYFSYDVKMKEKGDIPEGYSVSREKKERFSLILESASTNQTSMYLCASSQQGDTQYFGPGTRLTVL.

The chain joins TRBV19 to TRBJ2-3, with 14 bases lining up with TRBD2. Germline CDR1 and CDR2: LNHDA and SQIVND (reference sequence). The V and J ends lost 6 bases and 2 bases, in that order; junction bases with no gene match: 4. The CDR3 is 16 residues long. This chain's CDR3 is CASRTSGRGSTDTQYF. The DNA for the CDR3 is TGTGCCAGTAGGACTAGCGGGAGGGGTTCCACAGATACGCAGTATTTT. Using reference TRBV19 and TRBJ2-3 for the parts outside the CDR3, the full variable domain is DGGITQSPKYLFRKEGQNVTLSCEQNLNHDAMYWYRQDPGQGLRLIYYSQIVNDFQKGDIAEGYSVSREKKESFPLTVTSAQKNPTAFYLCASRTSGRGSTDTQYFGPGTRLTVL.

This clone was detected ten times or more. The V call is TRBV4-1, the J call TRBJ2-6; maybe TRBD2 (5 bases). This CDR3 spans 17 amino acids. V lost 2 bases and J lost 5, with 16 bases in between. The germline gives CDR1 MGHRA, CDR2 YSYEKL. The CDR3, as DNA: TGCGCCAGCAGCCAATATCGGGGTGGGAGCCGGGCCAACGTCCTGACTTTC. Its protein product is CASSQYRGGSRANVLTF.

The sample holds a few counts of this clone. The rearrangement uses TRBV12-5 and TRBJ1-1; D is undetermined. The V and J ends lost 2 bases and 7 bases respectively, with 5 bases between them. The CDR3 spans 11 residues. Germline values: CDR1 LGHNT, CDR2 FRNRAP. The CDR3 protein is CASGLNGEAFF. The CDR3 DNA reads TGTGCTAGTGGTTTGAACGGTGAAGCTTTCTTT.

The sample holds a few counts of this clone. The V gene is TRBV7-2, the J gene TRBJ1-1; 12 nucleotides line up with TRBD1. The CDR3 length is 16 residues. Germline CDR1 SGHTA, CDR2 FQGNSA. With 5 bases clipped from V and 4 bases from J, the junction kept 8 bases outside the gene matches. The CDR3 here is CASSRPPGQGATEAFF. CDR3 in DNA: TGTGCCAGCAGCAGACCACCGGGACAGGGGGCCACTGAAGCTTTCTTT.

This clone turned up a few times. The rearrangement joins TRBV28 to TRBJ1-1; 7 nucleotides line up with TRBD1. CDR1 is MDHEN, CDR2 SYDVKM, per germline. The V gene end was trimmed by 4 bases and the J gene end by 5 bases; junction bases not matched to a gene: 4. The length of the CDR3 is 13 residues. The CDR3 region is CASSSNRGTEAFF. The CDR3 nucleotides are TGTGCCAGCAGTTCCAACAGGGGAACTGAAGCTTTCTTT.

This clone was detected a few times. This chain links TRBV14 with TRBJ1-2; D gene ambiguous. V was clipped by 7 bases and J by 7 bases, with 19 bases between them. This CDR3 spans 14 amino acids. Germline V lookup: CDR1 SGHDN, CDR2 FVKESK. The CDR3 loop is CASTAMEALTGYTF. For the CDR3, the DNA is TGTGCCAGCACCGCGATGGAGGCCCTCACTGGCTACACCTTC.

This clone was seen more than once but under ten times. The rearrangement uses TRBV30 and TRBJ2-2; 9 bases fit TRBD2. The germline V gene has CDR1 GTSNPN and CDR2 SVGIG (reference sequence). CDR3 length: 19 amino acids. V gave up 2 bases and J gave up 4 bases; unmatched junction bases: 17. CDR3: CAWSLAGVAPESRTGELFF. CDR3 bases: TGTGCCTGGAGTTTAGCGGGAGTCGCCCCCGAGTCTCGCACCGGGGAGCTGTTTTTT.

This clone was detected only a few times. The J gene is TRBJ1-4, the V gene TRBV28; 9 bases map to TRBD1. The junction had 12 bases not matched to a gene; V was cut back by 5 bases and J by 11 bases. This CDR3 comprises 15 residues. Germline V gene lookup returns CDR1 MDHEN and CDR2 SYDVKM. The CDR3 protein is CASSPPTGGQGKLFF. The CDR3 bases are TGTGCCAGCAGTCCCCCGACAGGGGGTCAAGGGAAACTGTTTTTT.

This clone was seen a handful of times. The rearrangement uses TRBV10-3 and TRBJ1-3; D is uncertain. Germline assignment: CDR1 ENHRY and CDR2 SYGVKD. The V end was cut by 4 bases, the J end by 4 bases, with 14 bases between. This CDR3 is built from 15 residues. The CDR3 region is CAISGAGVTGNTIYF. The CDR3 DNA reads TGTGCCATCAGTGGGGCCGGGGTCACCGGAAACACCATATATTTT.

This clone has just a few counts. The chain links TRBV2 to TRBJ2-1, with D possibly TRBD1 on 5 matching bases. V lost 4 bases, J lost 13 bases, and 11 bases lay in between. Germline CDR1 is SNHLY and CDR2 is FYNNEI. The CDR3 extends over 11 amino acids. CDR3 loop: CASSVLTVQFF. CDR3 in DNA: TGTGCCAGCAGTGTTCTGACAGTACAGTTCTTC.

A few counts support this clone. This chain uses TRBV6-6 with TRBJ1-5; 7 nucleotides match TRBD1. V gave up 0 bases and J gave up 4 bases; unmatched junction bases: 6. CDR1 is MNHNY, CDR2 SVGAGI, per germline (reference sequence). The CDR3 contains 16 residues. In DNA form, the CDR3 reads TGTGCCAGCAGTTACTCGGCAGGGGGGATAAATCAGCCCCAGCATTTT. It encodes CASSYSAGGINQPQHF.

V and J are TRBV7-2 and TRBJ2-6; tentatively, D is TRBD1 (6 bases). This CDR3 is built from 15 residues. Germline V lookup: CDR1 SGHTA, CDR2 FQGNSA. The ends were cut back, 1 base at V and 2 bases at J, with 6 bases in the middle. Written as DNA, the CDR3 is TGTGCCAGCAGCTTAGACAGGGCTGGGGCCAACGTCCTGACTTTC. Its translation is CASSLDRAGANVLTF.